The 9 T cell receptor beta chains listed next were all sequenced from one sample in a study of T-cell memory formation after mild COVID-19. TCRdb independently ran MiXCR on the 5' RACE reads; one entry per CDR3 protein. The sample shows approximately 340,000 distinct CDR3 sequences, about a sixth of them seen only once. Sequenced: PBMCs or a T cell subset sorted from them (not recorded which). Receptors were obtained from a man aged 18 to 30 who had mild COVID-19 (a few samples of this study predate the infection). Cell type and time point are not known.

Concerning this clonotype: A read error may explain this, as a much larger clone is one base away. This chain links TRBV4-3 with TRBJ2-7; the D is unclear. This CDR3 has 13 residues. From germline, CDR1 is LGHNA and CDR2 YSLEER. V lost 1 base and J lost 9, with 13 bases in between. CDR3 in amino acids: CASSQGAQSRQYV. The DNA for the CDR3 is TGCGCCAGCAGCCAAGGAGCCCAATCTAGGCAGTACGTC.

This chain connects TRBV7-9 to TRBJ1-1; no definite D call. V lost 4 bases to trimming and J lost 5 bases, with 11 bases between them. The CDR3 loop spans 13 amino acids. Germline-derived CDR1 and CDR2 are SEHNR and FQNEAQ (reference sequence). This CDR3 is CASSSQEATEAFF. CDR3 in DNA: TGTGCCAGCAGCTCCCAGGAGGCAACTGAAGCTTTCTTT.

This clonotype appeared a few times. V usage is TRBV28 and J usage is TRBJ1-2; D unclear. This CDR3 region has 12 residues. The germline gives CDR1 MDHEN, CDR2 SYDVKM. V was shortened by 6 bases and J by 1 base, with 6 bases between the two germline ends. The CDR3 nucleotides are TGTGCCAGCAGGCGTAATAACTATGGCTACACCTTC. As protein: CASRRNNYGYTF.

CDR3 bases: TGTGCCAGCAGTGCACAGGGTGGGGCAAACACAGATACGCAGTATTTT. Protein product: CASSAQGGANTDTQYF. The rearrangement uses TRBV6-6 and TRBJ2-3; a possible D gene is TRBD1 (6 bases). Germline V gives CDR1 MNHNY, CDR2 SVGAGI (reference sequence). Between the trimmed V and J ends, which lost 5 bases and 2 bases, there was a span of 17 bases. This CDR3 has 16 amino acids.

This clonotype was detected many times. This chain connects TRBV29-1 to TRBJ1-1; a weak D match, TRBD1 (5 bases). V lost 8 bases, J lost 3 bases, and 25 bases lay in between. The V gene's germline CDR1 is SQVTM and CDR2 ANQGSEA. This CDR3 region has 16 residues. The CDR3 sequence: CSSLGVPLGVDTEAFF. Written as DNA, the CDR3 is TGCAGCTCATTAGGGGTCCCTTTGGGGGTGGACACTGAAGCTTTCTTT.

CDR3 amino acids: CASSQDSGQAYEQYF. As DNA, the CDR3 is TGCGCCAGCAGCCAAGACTCGGGACAGGCGTACGAGCAGTACTTC. V usage is TRBV4-3 and J usage is TRBJ2-7; 8 nucleotides match TRBD1. CDR3 size: 15 residues. V shed 0 bases and J 4 bases; nucleotides not matched to a gene: 5. Germline CDR1 reads LGHNA; CDR2 reads YSLEER.

The chain joins TRBV4-2 to TRBJ2-3, with 7 bases identical to TRBD1. V lost 3 bases, J lost 3 bases, and 18 bases stayed unmatched. CDR1 LGHNA and CDR2 YNFKEQ come from the germline V gene. The CDR3 is 19 residues long. The CDR3 DNA reads as TGTGCCAGCAGCCAGACTGACCCTTGGGGGACAGAAGGAACAGATACGCAGTATTTT. Translating it yields CASSQTDPWGTEGTDTQYF.

V is TRBV20-1 and J is TRBJ2-1, with D perhaps matching TRBD2 (7 bases). The end of the DNA is better explained by TRBJ2-5, so the J call may be wrong. Germline-derived CDR1 and CDR2 are DFQATT and SNEGSKA (reference sequence). The CDR3 spans 14 residues. The CDR3 is CSAKGGTPEETQYF. DNA of the CDR3: TGCAGTGCTAAGGGGGGGACACCTGAAGAGACCCAGTACTTC.

This clonotype was seen only a few times. The chain links TRBV6-5 to TRBJ2-1; weak D call: TRBD1 (5 bases). Germline V gene sequence: CDR1 MNHEY, CDR2 SVGAGI. The CDR3 is 15 amino acids. Trimming pared 0 bases from V and 10 bases from J, leaving 16 bases between. CDR3 bases: TGTGCCAGCAGTTACTCGGGGCTAGGGGTTGGCGAGCAGTTCTTC. It codes for CASSYSGLGVGEQFF.